Detailed here is one T cell receptor (beta chain). It lacks a known antigen. One base away there is no much larger clone; base qualities are not given. This sample is drawn from a study of glioma-infiltrating T cells after dendritic cell vaccination (dated by TCRdb to about 2016). Concerning the study at large: The cohort comprised 15 glioblastoma patients from Phase I and II dendritic cell vaccination trials, 9 newly diagnosed and 6 with recurrent disease. Between the early 2000s and the early 2010s, the patients were given dendritic cell vaccination pulsed with autologous tumor lysate. The vaccine consisted of monocyte-derived dendritic cells cultured about 7 days with IL-4 and GM-CSF, then pulsed overnight with autologous tumor lysate. Each patient was given three intradermal dendritic cell vaccine injections, spaced two weeks apart, in the arm below the axilla. In glioblastoma patients vaccinated with dendritic cells, deep sequencing of TCR beta CDR3 regions served to measure tumor-infiltrating lymphocyte content and to compare repertoires between tumor and blood. TCR sequencing metrics, including TIL content and tumor-blood repertoire overlap, were correlated with survival after dendritic cell vaccination. Points the paper makes about the study in general: The cohort was small and heterogeneous, only a few patients had full blood and tumor sets, and even fewer had initial-recurrent tumor pairs. After dendritic cell vaccination, a higher estimated pretreatment TIL content predicted longer time to progression and overall survival. The TCR overlap response model with three groups was called speculative and said to need prospective validation. TCR clonality showed no direct relationship with survival, which suggests that a diverse polyclonal response may be important.

At the junction V is shortened by 3 bases and J by 0 bases, with 9 bases in between. From cysteine to phenylalanine, the CDR3 is 15 amino acids long. This entry keeps only the CDR3 DNA: 45 bases, framed from base 1. Based on the germline V gene, the CDR1 and CDR2 sequences are MNHNS and SASEGT. Patients were selected for having adequate residual fresh-frozen tumor tissue and more than two years of available survival data. None of the glioblastoma patients carried an isocitrate dehydrogenase mutation, although molecular status otherwise varied. PBMC were collected before vaccination, two weeks after the third vaccination, and at tumor progression when it occurred. Genomic DNA was extracted with the Qiagen DNeasy Blood extraction Kit. The immunoSEQ assay amplified TCRB CDR3 regions from roughly 2 micrograms of genomic DNA, or from all available DNA when less than that amount was available. The multiplex PCR employed 60 forward primers targeting TCR V beta segments and 13 reverse primers targeting J beta segments. To estimate reads per starting template, synthetic control templates were spiked into each sample at limiting dilution. The Illumina HiSeq System generated 87 bp sequencing reads. Turning to the authors' computational methods: To remove PCR and sequencing errors, closely related sequences were merged with a nearest neighbor algorithm. TCR overlap was measured as the percentage of unique tumor TCR beta sequences also present in the same patient's peripheral blood. The immuneACCESS repertoire file appears here via TCRdb, limited to in-frame rearrangements. These files lack a portion of the clones; in checked studies, under half of the deficit traces to unresolved V genes, and the cause of the others is not known. That table furnishes V, J and clone size, whereas the DNA furnished D and trimming. Across this sample there are roughly 90,000 clones, with 86% seen only once. The ten largest clones capture 15% to 18% of the sample.

The chain links TRBV6-1 with TRBJ1-5; TRBD1 is a weak D gene call, 5 bases matching. Sequenced material: blood, taken before dendritic cell vaccination. The TCR originated in a human donor with glioblastoma. The CDR3 protein is CASSETEYSNQPQHF. The sequenced DNA is TGTGCCAGCAGTGAGACAGAATATAGCAATCAGCCCCAGCATTTT.